In its sample, the clone carrying this TCR beta chain was seen a few times. The study ran its PCR with 60 Vbeta and 13 Jbeta primers. Generated by immunoSEQ multiplex PCR, the TCRdb table keeps only in-frame clones and is missing some. The sample records about 110,000 clones, roughly 69% being singletons. The data are from a study of cytomegalovirus exposure and HLA in healthy donors. This sequence originates from a middle-aged man in good health and CMV-seropositive. The source material was PBMCs.

This CDR3 reads CASSLLPGSSYEQYF. The CDR3 DNA follows: TGCGCCAGCAGCTTGTTGCCAGGTAGCTCCTACGAGCAGTACTTC. V gene TRBV5-1 combines with J gene TRBJ2-7; the D is unclear. Germline V gene data show CDR1 as SGHRS and CDR2 as YFSETQ. The ends were cut back, 1 base at V and 0 bases at J, with 11 bases in the middle. The CDR3 extends over 15 amino acids.